These 11 T cell receptor beta chains share one sample of origin, sequenced in a study of beta chain features in type 1 diabetes listed by TCRdb under 2018. What the work shows at the level of the full study, not this receptor alone: A moderate but significant shortening of TCRB CDR3 length was observed in type 1 diabetes patients in all four CD4+ subsets.

The library was made by the immunoSEQ multiplex PCR assay. All of the isolated RNA was reverse transcribed with the High Capacity cDNA Reverse Transcription Kit, so expressed TCRB transcripts were sequenced. As stored in TCRdb, this immuneACCESS dataset retains in-frame rearrangements with V and J assigned. A fraction of the clones does not appear; measured against another copy, unresolved V genes explain less than half of the discrepancy, and the remainder lacks a known reason. The sample profile shows about 700,000 clones; around 15% of them were found once. The top ten hold 0.022% of the sample. For these TCRs, the target antigens are not known. Sample: naive CD4+ T cells from blood. The cell subset or site label here, explained by the study, means: true naive CD4+ T cells. All receptors come from a man between 18 and 29 years old with type 1 diabetes.

The chain combines TRBV7-8 with TRBJ2-2; D ambiguous. V was shortened by 2 bases and J by 3 bases, with 13 bases between the two germline ends. Germline CDR1 SGHVS, CDR2 FQNEAQ. The CDR3 extends over 16 amino acids. The CDR3 sequence: CASSLRVVGYTGELFF. The CDR3, as DNA: TGTGCCAGCAGCTTAAGGGTGGTTGGGTACACCGGGGAGCTGTTTTTT.

There are a few counts of this clone. V gene TRBV9 combines with J gene TRBJ1-2, with a weak D call TRBD1 (6 bases). V was trimmed by 3 bases and J by 0 bases, leaving 18 bases between them. The CDR3 extends over 17 amino acids. Per germline, CDR1 SGDLS and CDR2 YYNGEE. The CDR3 is CASSAPGGGSTNYGYTF. CDR3 nucleotide sequence: TGTGCCAGCAGCGCCCCCGGAGGGGGATCCACTAACTATGGCTACACCTTC.

V usage is TRBV10-3 and J usage is TRBJ1-1; 9 nucleotides align to TRBD1. The CDR3 sequence is 14 residues long. CDR1 is ENHRY, CDR2 SYGVKD, per germline. Trimming took 11 bases from V and 3 from J; bases not matched to a gene: 10. The CDR3: CAAEPGQGYTEAFF. The CDR3 bases are TGTGCCGCCGAGCCGGGACAGGGATACACTGAAGCTTTCTTT.

V usage is TRBV4-1 and J usage is TRBJ1-5; D is ambiguous. The germline CDR1 and CDR2 sequences are MGHRA and YSYEKL. With 1 base removed from V and 1 base from J, the gap between germline ends came to 8 bases. The CDR3 sequence is 15 residues long. In DNA form, the CDR3 reads TGCGCCAGCAGCCAAGTCGAGAGAAGCAATCAGCCCCAGCATTTT. Its protein product is CASSQVERSNQPQHF.

This clone was seen only a few times. V and J are TRBV5-1 and TRBJ2-1; tentatively, D is TRBD1 (6 bases). This CDR3 spans 15 amino acids. CDR1 and CDR2 from the germline V gene are SGHRS and YFSETQ. V lost 1 base and J 5 bases, leaving 13 bases between the germline ends. CDR3 in amino acids: CASSLPPDRNNEQFF. The CDR3, as DNA: TGCGCCAGCAGCTTGCCACCCGACAGGAACAATGAGCAGTTCTTC.

This clone was recorded a few times. The V call is TRBV30, the J call TRBJ1-5; 9 nucleotides align to TRBD1. The CDR3 covers 15 residues. Per the germline V gene, CDR1 is GTSNPN and CDR2 is SVGIG (reference sequence). With 1 base clipped from V and 6 bases from J, the junction kept 7 bases outside the gene matches. CDR3 sequence (DNA): TGTGCCTGGAGTGCCGGGACAGGGAACGGTCAGCCCCAGCATTTT. The encoded protein is CAWSAGTGNGQPQHF.

The chain is built from TRBV4-1 and TRBJ2-1, with D maybe TRBD1 (5 bases). Trimming cost V 1 base and J 2 bases, with 15 bases left between them. CDR1 and CDR2 from the germline V gene are MGHRA and YSYEKL. CDR3 size: 17 residues. The CDR3 DNA is TGCGCCAGCAGCCAAGGGATTGGACAAGATGCCTACAATGAGCAGTTCTTC. Translating gives CASSQGIGQDAYNEQFF.

The V and J genes are TRBV5-1 and TRBJ2-3; 8 bases fit TRBD1. Trimming took 2 bases from V and 2 from J; bases not matched to a gene: 4. Germline CDR1 and CDR2: SGHRS and YFSETQ. CDR3 size: 15 residues. Here the CDR3 reads CASSFLQGATDTQYF. CDR3 coding DNA: TGCGCCAGCAGCTTCCTGCAGGGGGCCACAGATACGCAGTATTTT.

V usage is TRBV29-1 and J usage is TRBJ2-7, with 10 bases identical to TRBD1. Germline CDR1 is SQVTM and CDR2 is ANQGSEA. The CDR3 sequence is 13 residues long. The V segment lost 6 bases and the J segment 6 bases; nucleotides outside the gene matches: 8. The CDR3, as DNA: TGCAGCGTGCAAAGACAGGGGGCGGGCGAGCAGTACTTC. It translates to CSVQRQGAGEQYF.

The rearrangement links TRBV9 to TRBJ2-1; 7 positions agree with TRBD1. Germline lookup yields CDR1 SGDLS and CDR2 YYNGEE. The CDR3 has 14 residues. V dropped 3 bases and J dropped 4; count of bases not matched to a gene: 4. This chain's CDR3 is CASSATGVYNEQFF. The CDR3 DNA follows: TGTGCCAGCAGCGCTACAGGGGTATACAATGAGCAGTTCTTC. Full variable domain (rest looked up from reference TRBV9 and TRBJ2-1): DSGVTQTPKHLITATGQRVTLRCSPRSGDLSVYWYQQSLDQGLQFLIQYYNGEERAKGNILERFSAQQFPDLHSELNLSSLELGDSALYFCASSATGVYNEQFFGPGTRLTVL.

The chain recombines TRBV9 with TRBJ1-4; maybe TRBD1 (5 bases). Germline V gene lookup returns CDR1 SGDLS and CDR2 YYNGEE. This CDR3 comprises 15 residues. V lost 0 bases to trimming and J lost 5 bases, with 11 bases between them. CDR3 region: CASSVDYRQNEKLFF. Written as DNA, the CDR3 is TGTGCCAGCAGCGTAGACTACAGGCAAAATGAAAAACTGTTTTTT.